The clone carrying this TCR beta chain was seen only a few times. The sample belongs to a study of patients and donors after allogeneic stem cell transplantation. Each CDR3 protein is one row after TCRdb ran MiXCR on the RT-PCR reads. Of a few hundred thousand distinct CDR3 sequences in the sample, roughly 13% were seen once. The CDR3 spans 14 residues. The V gene's germline CDR1 is SGDLS and CDR2 YYNGEE. With V trimmed by 2 bases and J by 6 bases, 7 bases remained unmatched. The sequence was collected from a human donor who was either an allogeneic HSCT recipient or a stem cell or donor lymphocyte infusion donor (not recorded which). It is not recorded whose cells these are; they may come from a transplant donor. The rearrangement links TRBV9 to TRBJ1-1; 7 bases are shared with TRBD1. The sequencing input was blood, either unsorted or a sorted T cell fraction (not recorded which). The CDR3 reads CASSVTTGFPEAFF. The CDR3 DNA sequence: TGTGCCAGCAGCGTTACGACAGGGTTCCCTGAAGCTTTCTTT.